This is a list of T cell receptor beta chains from one sample in a study of T-cell memory formation after mild COVID-19. TCRdb fed the 5' RACE reads into MiXCR, producing one record per CDR3 protein. The sample lists around 370,000 distinct CDR3 sequences, 20% to 25% occurring once. Sequencing used PBMCs or a T cell subset sorted from them (not recorded which). The origin of the receptors is an adult woman who had mild COVID-19 (a few samples of this study predate the infection). Cell type and time point are not known. The CDR3 runs from the conserved cysteine through the conserved F or W. D genes are given only for firm matches. Part of the rows lack a size; the others show once, few, many or a class for expanded clones.

D gene: TRBD1
J gene: TRBJ2-7
V gene: TRBV11-2
clone size: few
CDR3 protein: CASSPGTGGHEQYF
CDR3 DNA: TGTGCCAGCAGTCCTGGGACAGGGGGTCACGAGCAGTACTTC

D gene: TRBD2
J gene: TRBJ2-1
V gene: TRBV7-3
clone size: few
CDR3 protein: CASSPQGPSGGGNEQFF
CDR3 DNA: TGTGCCAGCAGCCCTCAAGGGCCTAGCGGGGGTGGCAATGAGCAGTTCTTC

D gene: TRBD2
J gene: TRBJ2-3
V gene: TRBV18
clone size: -
CDR3 protein: CASSPTSGADTQYF
CDR3 DNA: TGTGCCAGCTCACCCACCAGCGGGGCTGATACGCAGTATTTT

D gene: TRBD1
J gene: TRBJ2-3
V gene: TRBV2
clone size: -
CDR3 protein: CASSRTGLSTDTQYF
CDR3 DNA: TGTGCCAGCAGTCGGACAGGGCTTAGCACAGATACGCAGTATTTT

D gene: -
J gene: TRBJ1-1
V gene: TRBV11-1
clone size: -
CDR3 protein: CASSLKVTGTEAFF
CDR3 DNA: TGTGCCAGCAGCTTAAAAGTGACAGGAACTGAAGCTTTCTTT

D gene: TRBD2
J gene: TRBJ2-3
V gene: TRBV30
clone size: few
CDR3 protein: CALSYSGRLATQYF
CDR3 DNA: TGTGCCCTCTCCTATAGCGGGAGGTTGGCTACGCAGTATTTT

D gene: -
J gene: TRBJ2-5
V gene: TRBV5-1
clone size: -
CDR3 protein: CASRNEETQYF
CDR3 DNA: TGCGCCAGCAGGAACGAAGAGACCCAGTACTTC

D gene: -
J gene: TRBJ1-1
V gene: TRBV6-6
clone size: -
CDR3 protein: CASSSGWNTEAFF
CDR3 DNA: TGTGCCAGCAGTTCGGGCTGGAACACTGAAGCTTTCTTT

D gene: TRBD1
J gene: TRBJ1-6
V gene: TRBV27
clone size: few
CDR3 protein: CASRPGDSLNSPLHF
CDR3 DNA: TGTGCCAGCAGACCCGGGGACAGCCTTAATTCACCCCTCCACTTT

D gene: -
J gene: TRBJ1-3
V gene: TRBV7-9
clone size: -
CDR3 protein: CASSRGTESSGNTIYF
CDR3 DNA: TGTGCCAGCAGCCGAGGGACGGAGAGCTCTGGAAACACCATATATTTT

D gene: TRBD1
J gene: TRBJ2-5
V gene: TRBV5-1
clone size: few
CDR3 protein: CASSWGTGVQETQYF
CDR3 DNA: TGCGCCAGCAGCTGGGGGACAGGGGTACAAGAGACCCAGTACTTC

D gene: -
J gene: TRBJ2-3
V gene: TRBV7-6
clone size: -
CDR3 protein: CASSYKSGADTQYF
CDR3 DNA: TGTGCCAGCAGCTACAAATCGGGGGCAGATACGCAGTATTTT

D gene: TRBD2
J gene: TRBJ2-2
V gene: TRBV6-2/TRBV6-3
clone size: many
CDR3 protein: CASSYRLAGGTGELFF
CDR3 DNA: TGTGCCAGCAGTTACCGACTAGCGGGAGGAACCGGGGAGCTGTTTTTT

D gene: TRBD1
J gene: TRBJ1-2
V gene: TRBV4-1
clone size: few
CDR3 protein: CASSQDLGTGGFGYTF
CDR3 DNA: TGCGCCAGCAGCCAAGATCTCGGGACAGGGGGCTTTGGCTACACCTTC

D gene: -
J gene: TRBJ2-1
V gene: TRBV5-6
clone size: few
CDR3 protein: CASSLLVFPASSYNEQFF
CDR3 DNA: TGTGCCAGCAGCTTGCTGGTGTTTCCGGCGAGCTCCTACAATGAGCAGTTCTTC

D gene: -
J gene: TRBJ1-2
V gene: TRBV13
clone size: -
CDR3 protein: CASSPGYQSYGYTF
CDR3 DNA: TGTGCCAGCAGCCCCGGGTACCAAAGCTATGGCTACACCTTC

D gene: TRBD1
J gene: TRBJ2-5
V gene: TRBV10-3
clone size: -
CDR3 protein: CAISLQGGRETQYF
CDR3 DNA: TGTGCCATCAGTCTCCAAGGGGGCCGAGAGACCCAGTACTTC

D gene: TRBD2
J gene: TRBJ2-1
V gene: TRBV5-1
clone size: many
CDR3 protein: CASSSGGPYNEQFF
CDR3 DNA: TGCGCCAGCTCCAGCGGGGGTCCCTACAATGAGCAGTTCTTC